A single sample gave rise to the 18 T cell receptor beta chains below, sequenced in a study of spatial heterogeneity in lung cancer. The study, taken as a whole, reports: The study found that expanded intratumoral alpha and beta TCR counts tracked tumor mutation counts.

Described time point: sample taken at primary tumor resection. These receptors are not linked to any known antigen. MiXCR, applied by TCRdb to the 5' RACE reads, yields one record per CDR3 protein. Among fewer than 3,500 distinct CDR3 sequences listed, approximately 17% were seen once. The sequences come from lung tumor tissue, collected at surgery. All receptors derive from a male donor with early-stage non-small cell lung cancer.

At least ten counts were recorded for this clonotype. The size of this beta chain means little, since it is a stray read in a library made for alpha chains. V gene TRBV6-1 combines with J gene TRBJ2-7; D tentatively fits TRBD1 or TRBD2 (5 bases each). This CDR3 is built from 14 residues. Germline V gene lookup returns CDR1 MNHNS and CDR2 SASEGT. Trimming pared 4 bases from V and 2 bases from J, leaving 12 bases between. This chain's CDR3 is CASSAGTQTYEQYF. The CDR3 DNA sequence: TGTGCCAGCAGTGCCGGGACCCAGACCTACGAGCAGTACTTC.

This clonotype was seen a handful of times. With the library built for alpha chains, this beta chain is off target and its frequency is not meaningful. The V gene is TRBV6-6, the J gene TRBJ2-1; 9 bases line up with TRBD2. J lost 10 bases, V lost 6 bases, and 10 bases had no gene match. The CDR3 spans 14 residues. The germline gives CDR1 MNHNY, CDR2 SVGAGI (reference sequence). CDR3 sequence: CASSHPGLAREQFF. The CDR3 region has the DNA TGTGCCAGCAGCCATCCGGGACTAGCAAGGGAGCAGTTCTTC.

On this clonotype itself: This beta chain appears as a stray read in a library generated for alpha chains; its size is not informative. The rearrangement joins TRBV4-1 to TRBJ1-2, with D unclear. With 0 bases removed from V and 7 bases from J, the gap between germline ends came to 12 bases. Per the germline V gene, CDR1 is MGHRA and CDR2 is YSYEKL. The CDR3 totals 14 residues. Written as DNA, the CDR3 is TGCGCCAGCAGCCAAGAGGGCGGCCTTCGTGGCTACACCTTC. As protein: CASSQEGGLRGYTF.

This clonotype was recorded at least ten times. Since the library was made to target alpha chains, this beta chain is a stray read and its abundance is not meaningful. V gene TRBV12-3 or TRBV12-4 combines with J gene TRBJ1-2; D not certain. The V end lost 2 bases, the J end lost 6 bases, and 7 bases lay between the germline ends. This CDR3 has 12 residues. The CDR3 loop reads CASSLSGDGYTF. In nucleotides, the CDR3 is TGTGCCAGCAGTTTAAGTGGGGATGGCTACACCTTC.

Relative to its sample, this clonotype is medium-sized (0.01 to 0.1%). As an off-target read in a library built for alpha chains, this beta chain has a frequency of little significance. The rearrangement joins TRBV20-1 to TRBJ2-1; possibly TRBD2 for D (5 bases). The length of the CDR3 is 16 residues. CDR1 DFQATT and CDR2 SNEGSKA come from the germline V gene (reference sequence). V was pared by 1 base and J by 0 bases, with 13 bases between. CDR3 nucleotides: TGCAGTGCTAGAGTCCCGAGCGGTGACTCCTACAATGAGCAGTTCTTC. Amino acid sequence: CSARVPSGDSYNEQFF.

A word on this clonotype: This beta chain is a stray sequence in a library constructed for alpha chains; its clone size is not meaningful. V usage is TRBV18 and J usage is TRBJ1-5; TRBD1 matches 7 bases. Germline values: CDR1 KGHSH, CDR2 LQKENI. Trimming at V came to 2 bases and at J to 10 bases, leaving 5 bases not matched to a gene. This CDR3 comprises 13 residues. The CDR3 DNA follows: TGTGCCAGCTCACCAGGGACAGAATTCCCCCAGCATTTT. Translated, it gives CASSPGTEFPQHF. Using reference TRBV18 and TRBJ1-5 for the parts outside the CDR3, the full variable domain is NAGVMQNPRHLVRRRGQEARLRCSPMKGHSHVYWYRQLPEEGLKFMVYLQKENIIDESGMPKERFSAEFPKEGPSILRIQQVVRGDSAAYFCASSPGTEFPQHFGDGTRLSIL.

A note on this clonotype: The library was built for alpha chains, so this beta chain is an off-target read and its size means little. For the CDR3, the DNA is TGTGCCAGCAGCGACTCCAGCGGGGGGAACAATGAGCAGTTCTTC. Translating it yields CASSDSSGGNNEQFF. The V gene is TRBV7-7, the J gene TRBJ2-1; TRBD2 matches at 9 bases. This CDR3 contains 15 residues. Germline CDR1 SSHAT, CDR2 FNYEAQ (reference sequence). V shed 5 bases and J 5 bases; nucleotides not matched to a gene: 7.

This clonotype is medium-sized within its sample. This beta chain slipped into a library made for alpha chains as a stray read, so its size is not meaningful. The CDR3 is CASSLMGTEQYF. The CDR3 DNA follows: TGTGCCAGCAGCTTAATGGGGACCGAGCAGTACTTC. J is TRBJ2-7 and V is TRBV7-2; TRBD1 or TRBD2 may be the D gene (5 bases each). The CDR3 runs 12 residues. V lost 2 bases, J lost 6 bases, and 8 bases lay in between. Germline V gene data show CDR1 as SGHTA and CDR2 as FQGNSA. The full variable domain, its missing parts supplied by reference TRBV7-2 and TRBJ2-7, is GAGVSQSPSNKVTEKGKDVELRCDPISGHTALYWYRQSLGQGLEFLIYFQGNSAPDKSGLPSDRFSAERTGGSVSTLTIQRTQQEDSAVYLCASSLMGTEQYFGPGTRLTVT.

This clonotype is medium-sized. This beta chain represents an off-target read in a library built for alpha chains; its size is of limited meaning. The genes are TRBV29-1 and TRBJ2-5, with 7 bases lining up with TRBD1. The CDR3 runs 12 residues. Trimming removed 7 bases from V and 5 bases from J; junction bases left unmatched: 7. Germline V gene lookup returns CDR1 SQVTM and CDR2 ANQGSEA. In nucleotides, the CDR3 is TGCAGCGCACAGGGGTCGGGCGAGACCCAGTACTTC. This sequence encodes CSAQGSGETQYF. Full variable domain (remainder filled in from reference TRBV29-1 and TRBJ2-5): SAVISQKPSRDICQRGTSLTIQCQVDSQVTMMFWYRQQPGQSLTLIATANQGSEATYESGFVIDKFPISRPNLTFSTLTVSNMSPEDSSIYLCSAQGSGETQYFGPGTRLLVL.

A note on this clonotype: This beta chain slipped into a library made for alpha chains as a stray read, so its size is not meaningful. The chain joins TRBV3-1 to TRBJ2-7, with unresolved D. V lost 1 base and J lost 6, with 19 bases in between. CDR1 and CDR2 from the germline V gene are LGHDT and YNNKEL (reference sequence). The CDR3 extends over 16 amino acids. The CDR3 nucleotides are TGTGCCAGCAGCCAAGTACGTGTTTTAAACCCCGGCGAGCAGTACTTC. This encodes CASSQVRVLNPGEQYF.

Turning to this clonotype: Within a library made for alpha chains, this beta chain is off target, and its count is uninformative. V gene TRBV18 combines with J gene TRBJ1-1; D is possibly TRBD1 (5 bases). CDR1 and CDR2 from the germline V gene are KGHSH and LQKENI. The V gene lost 5 bases and the J gene lost 1 base, with 14 bases spanning the gap. CDR3 length equals 15 residues. CDR3 DNA: TGTGCCAGCTCAACGCGTTTGACAGCGAACACTGAAGCTTTCTTT. This codes for CASSTRLTANTEAFF.

With regard to this clonotype: With the library built for alpha chains, this beta chain is off target and its frequency is not meaningful. V is TRBV23-1 and J is TRBJ2-2; D might be TRBD1 (6 bases). TRBV23-1 is known as an ORF, though its function is uncertain. V gave up 5 bases and J gave up 1 base, with 14 bases separating them. This CDR3 spans 16 amino acids. CDR3 nucleotide sequence: TGCGCCAGCAGTTTTTCCTCGGACAGGAACACCGGGGAGCTGTTTTTT. Its translation: CASSFSSDRNTGELFF.

This clonotype came up a few times. This beta chain is an unintended read in a library built for alpha chains; its size means little. This CDR3 is CASSSAGGGAIEQFF. The DNA for the CDR3 is TGTGCCAGCAGCTCGGCGGGCGGGGGGGCCATTGAGCAGTTCTTC. The V and J genes are TRBV7-2 and TRBJ2-1; 9 bases align to TRBD2. Looked up from germline, CDR1 is SGHTA and CDR2 is FQGNSA. The CDR3 has 15 residues. V shed 4 bases and J 9 bases; nucleotides not matched to a gene: 10.

This clonotype was seen repeatedly, ten times or more. Being off target in a library aimed at alpha chains, this beta chain has a size of little meaning. The chain carries TRBV12-3 or TRBV12-4 and TRBJ2-1; tentative D call: TRBD1 (6 bases). This CDR3 spans 13 amino acids. Deletions cut 6 bases from V and 5 bases from J, with 11 bases between. For the CDR3, the DNA is TGTGCCAGCAGGCGGACAGTTGACAATGAGCAGTTCTTC. Translation gives CASRRTVDNEQFF.

This clonotype rates as medium-sized. This beta chain came through as a stray read in a library set up for alpha chains, and its size says little. The chain carries TRBV12-3 or TRBV12-4 and TRBJ1-5; maybe TRBD1 (5 bases). CDR3 size: 13 residues. Trimming stripped 3 bases from V and 6 bases from J, with 9 bases between. The CDR3 region is CASSLDGGQPQHF. CDR3 in DNA: TGTGCCAGCAGTTTGGATGGGGGTCAGCCCCAGCATTTT.

This clonotype is termed medium-sized. Since the library was made to target alpha chains, this beta chain is a stray read and its abundance is not meaningful. The chain combines TRBV6-5 with TRBJ2-5; D is tentatively TRBD1 or TRBD2 (5 bases each). Germline V gene data show CDR1 as MNHEY and CDR2 as SVGAGI. V shed 6 bases and J shed 4 bases, with 12 bases lying between them. CDR3 length: 13 amino acids. Here the CDR3 reads CASRSGTPETQYF. Written as DNA, the CDR3 is TGTGCCAGCAGATCCGGGACCCCAGAGACCCAGTACTTC.

Points on this clonotype: A library made for alpha chains picked up this beta chain off target, so its size means little. The chain uses TRBV4-1 and TRBJ2-3; 7 bases match TRBD1. Germline V gene lookup returns CDR1 MGHRA and CDR2 YSYEKL. The CDR3 covers 18 residues. V lost 2 bases and J lost 4; bases outside the gene matches: 15. This CDR3 is CASSQPWTGQYSADTQYF. Here the CDR3 DNA reads TGCGCCAGCAGCCAACCTTGGACAGGTCAATATAGCGCAGATACGCAGTATTTT.

About this clonotype itself: This beta chain is an off-target read within a library intended for alpha chains, so its frequency means little. The V gene is TRBV20-1, the J gene TRBJ2-1, with D maybe TRBD1 (6 bases). The CDR3 is 13 amino acids. The V gene's germline CDR1 is DFQATT and CDR2 SNEGSKA (reference sequence). The V end lost 3 bases, the J end lost 6 bases, and 12 bases lay between the germline ends. CDR3 in DNA: TGCAGTGCTAGTCCCCAGGGGTTCAATGAGCAGTTCTTC. Translating gives CSASPQGFNEQFF.